These T cell receptor beta chains were read from a single sample in a study of T-cell reconstitution after alpha-beta-depleted transplantation in children. TCRdb fed the PCR reads into MiXCR, producing one record per CDR3 protein. The profile shows approximately 980,000 distinct CDR3 sequences, about 31% of them singletons. The sample was PBMCs, mostly from graft donor cells, taken 360 days after TCRalphabeta/CD19-depleted stem cell transplant. These receptors originate from a boy younger than two who had a stem cell transplant for SCID, so the T cells may come from the graft donor. CDR3s include the opening cysteine and the closing phenylalanine or tryptophan. The D gene is left open where the match is weak. Expanded clones get a size class; other rows say once, few or many, or leave the size out.

d_call,j_call,v_call,clone_size,cdr3_aa,cdr3_nt
.,TRBJ1-5,TRBV12-3/TRBV12-4,few,CASSRKSGGPSNQPQHF,TGTGCCAGCAGTCGAAAGTCTGGGGGGCCGAGCAATCAGCCCCAGCATTTT
.,TRBJ2-5,TRBV7-2,.,CATRGTEEETQYF,TGTGCCACCCGCGGAACAGAAGAAGAGACCCAGTACTTC
.,TRBJ2-7,TRBV5-1,.,CASSLGYGEIYEQYF,TGCGCCAGCAGCTTGGGGTACGGGGAGATCTACGAGCAGTACTTC
TRBD2,TRBJ2-1,TRBV4-2,few,CASSQDLLGERGRNEQFF,TGTGCCAGCAGCCAAGATCTTCTCGGGGAGCGGGGGAGAAATGAGCAGTTCTTC
TRBD2,TRBJ2-3,TRBV20-1,few,CSARSGGPDTQYF,TGCAGTGCTAGGAGCGGGGGCCCAGATACGCAGTATTTT
.,TRBJ1-4,TRBV12-3/TRBV12-4,.,CASRVSGVGEKLFF,TGTGCCAGCAGGGTCTCAGGGGTGGGCGAAAAACTGTTTTTT
TRBD1,TRBJ2-7,TRBV12-3/TRBV12-4,few,CASRPDRVGEQYF,TGTGCCAGCAGACCAGACAGGGTTGGCGAGCAGTACTTC
.,TRBJ2-3,TRBV20-1,few,CSAGTDTQYF,TGCAGTGCCGGCACAGATACGCAGTATTTT
.,TRBJ1-3,TRBV18,.,CASSPDRGNTIYF,TGTGCCAGCTCTCCGGACAGAGGAAACACCATATATTTT
TRBD1,TRBJ1-5,TRBV12-3/TRBV12-4,few,CASSLEQGNQPQHF,TGTGCCAGCAGCTTGGAACAGGGGAATCAGCCCCAGCATTTT
.,TRBJ1-1,TRBV15,few,CATSRRTPGAGGFF,TGTGCCACCAGCAGGCGCACCCCGGGTGCCGGGGGTTTCTTT
.,TRBJ2-7,TRBV27,.,CASSLSWGEELYEQYF,TGTGCCAGCAGTTTATCGTGGGGGGAAGAACTCTACGAGCAGTACTTC
TRBD2,TRBJ2-5,TRBV29-1,.,CSVGLGLAGGQETQYF,TGCAGCGTTGGTTTGGGACTAGCGGGGGGCCAAGAGACCCAGTACTTC
.,TRBJ1-1,TRBV12-3/TRBV12-4,few,CASSPRWGGGGLGEAFF,TGTGCCAGCAGCCCTAGGTGGGGGGGCGGGGGTCTTGGTGAAGCTTTCTTT
.,TRBJ1-2,TRBV5-1,few,CASSLDREARWGYTF,TGCGCCAGCAGCTTGGACAGGGAGGCCCGCTGGGGCTACACCTTC
TRBD2,TRBJ2-5,TRBV9,few,CASSQRGVETQYF,TGTGCCAGCAGCCAACGGGGGGTAGAGACCCAGTACTTC
TRBD2,TRBJ2-3,TRBV12-3/TRBV12-4,.,CASTLLAGVADTQYF,TGTGCCAGCACCTTACTAGCGGGGGTGGCAGATACGCAGTATTTT
.,TRBJ1-1,TRBV12-5,.,CASGLKGGGPPNTEAFF,TGTGCTAGTGGTTTAAAGGGTGGGGGCCCTCCGAACACTGAAGCTTTCTTT
TRBD1,TRBJ2-3,TRBV4-1,.,CASSRQGQRTDTQYF,TGCGCCAGCAGCCGACAGGGGCAGCGCACAGATACGCAGTATTTT
.,TRBJ2-1,TRBV10-3,.,CAISEGLAYNEQFF,TGTGCCATCAGTGAGGGCCTCGCGTACAATGAGCAGTTCTTC
.,TRBJ2-5,TRBV7-2,few,CASRGGIETQYF,TGTGCCAGCAGGGGGGGCATTGAGACCCAGTACTTC
.,TRBJ1-1,TRBV29-1,many,CSVEDGIGNTEAFF,TGCAGCGTTGAAGATGGGATTGGGAACACTGAAGCTTTCTTT
TRBD2,TRBJ2-5,TRBV3-1,few,CASRASGGGETQYF,TGTGCCAGCAGGGCTAGCGGGGGAGGAGAGACCCAGTACTTC
TRBD2,TRBJ2-2,TRBV6-5,few,CASSYRPGTSLPGELFF,TGTGCCAGCAGTTACCGACCCGGGACTAGCTTGCCCGGGGAGCTGTTTTTT
.,TRBJ1-4,TRBV29-1,.,CSGRVGPAANEKLFF,TGCAGCGGAAGGGTGGGGCCCGCGGCCAATGAAAAACTGTTTTTT
.,TRBJ2-7,TRBV20-1,.,CSARVPGTSEQYF,TGCAGTGCTAGGGTCCCCGGGACCTCCGAGCAGTACTTC